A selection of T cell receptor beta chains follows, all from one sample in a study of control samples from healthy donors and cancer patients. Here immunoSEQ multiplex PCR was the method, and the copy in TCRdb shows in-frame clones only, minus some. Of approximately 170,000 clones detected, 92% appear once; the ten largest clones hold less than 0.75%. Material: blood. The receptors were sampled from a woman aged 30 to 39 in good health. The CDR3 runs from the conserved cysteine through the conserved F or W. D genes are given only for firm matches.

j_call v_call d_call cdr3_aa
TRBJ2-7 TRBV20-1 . CSAKLTDEQYF
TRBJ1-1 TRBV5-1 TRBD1 CASSSRTGTNTEAFF
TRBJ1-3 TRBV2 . CASSSWVLEGGNTIYF
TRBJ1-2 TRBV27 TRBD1 CASSLQGAGGYTF
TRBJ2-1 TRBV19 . CASSIRFPIDGGEQFF
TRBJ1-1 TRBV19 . CASSIGQGGSTEAFF
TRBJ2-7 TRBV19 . CASSYAGAREQYF
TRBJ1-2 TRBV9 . CASSVESGTYGYTF
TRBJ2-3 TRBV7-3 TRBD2 CASSAGGSPTQYF
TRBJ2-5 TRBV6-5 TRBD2 CASRALPGGRETQYF
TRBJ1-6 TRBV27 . CASSLQGLNSPLHF
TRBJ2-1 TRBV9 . CASSVEGGTYNEQFF
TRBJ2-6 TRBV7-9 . CASRAGWAGANVLTF
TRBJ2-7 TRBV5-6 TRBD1 CASSLVWAGGEQYF
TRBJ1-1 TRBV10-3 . CAISDSAGPEAFF
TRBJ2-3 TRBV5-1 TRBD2 CASSYGAGASTDTQYF
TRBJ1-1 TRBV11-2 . CASSYGTGNTEAFF
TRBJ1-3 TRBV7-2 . CASSQQGSVSGNTIYF
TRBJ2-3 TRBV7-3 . CASSPQPRPGRNADTQYF
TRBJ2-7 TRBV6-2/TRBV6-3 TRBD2 CASSKQTSGYYEQYF
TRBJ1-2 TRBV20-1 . CSATYGYTF
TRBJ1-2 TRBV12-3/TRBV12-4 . CASSWGRNYGYTF
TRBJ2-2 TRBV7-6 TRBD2 CASSPGLAGVGVGELFF
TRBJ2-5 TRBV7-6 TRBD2 CASSLGLAAGFQETQYF
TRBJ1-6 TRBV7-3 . CASSGAGSPLHF
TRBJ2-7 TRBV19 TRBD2 CASRGGRFNEQYF
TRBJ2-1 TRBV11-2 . CASSLPSSYNEQFF
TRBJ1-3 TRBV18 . CATNQYRNTIYF
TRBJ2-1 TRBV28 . CASSLGQGNYNEQFF
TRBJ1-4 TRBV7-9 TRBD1 CASSSLQGAGEKLFF
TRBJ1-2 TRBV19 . CASSIVTPRGGYTF
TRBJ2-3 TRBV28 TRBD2 CASSSSGSADTQYF
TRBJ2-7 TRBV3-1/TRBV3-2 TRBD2 CASSRGAPGGYEQYF
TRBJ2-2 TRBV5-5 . CASSLDRVTGELFF
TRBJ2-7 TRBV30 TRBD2 CAWSATSGLAGGEQYF
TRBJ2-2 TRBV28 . CASGGRSSTGELFF
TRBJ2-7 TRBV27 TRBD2 CASSLSQGTSYYEQYF
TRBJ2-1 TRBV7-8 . CASSLAGAYNEQFF
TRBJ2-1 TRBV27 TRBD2 CASRTGLAVFPYNEQFF
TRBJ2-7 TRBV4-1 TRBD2 CASSQEGSGAYEQYF
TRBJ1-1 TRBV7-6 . CASSLNTGTLNTEAFF
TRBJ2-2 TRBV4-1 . CASSLGLTGELFF
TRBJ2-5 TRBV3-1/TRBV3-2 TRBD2 CASSQTSGTYQETQYF
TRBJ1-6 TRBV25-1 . CASSEERFNSPLHF
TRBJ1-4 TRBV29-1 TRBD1 CSLQNRGWEKLFF
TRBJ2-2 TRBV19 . CASSIKGGRTGELFF
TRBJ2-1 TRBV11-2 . CASSLEYDLGNEQFF
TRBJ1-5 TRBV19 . CASSWGGRSNQPQHF
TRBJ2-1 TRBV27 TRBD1 CASREKGQGPYNEQFF
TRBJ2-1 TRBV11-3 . CASSPSPGLKEQFF
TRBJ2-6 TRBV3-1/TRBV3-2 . CASSQQGGSSGANVLTF
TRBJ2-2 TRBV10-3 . CAISGPGELFF
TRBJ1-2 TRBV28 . CAISTTAYGYTF
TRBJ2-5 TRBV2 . CASSEPLEARDGKETQYF
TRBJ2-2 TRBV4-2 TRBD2 CASSQPLAGGPGELFF
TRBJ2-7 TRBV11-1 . CASSLRLGEEYEQYF
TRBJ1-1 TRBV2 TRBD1 CASSEVGTGNTEAFF
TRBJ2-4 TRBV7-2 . CASSYPGTDKNIQYF
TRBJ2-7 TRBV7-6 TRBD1 CASSLAGQGVVEQYF